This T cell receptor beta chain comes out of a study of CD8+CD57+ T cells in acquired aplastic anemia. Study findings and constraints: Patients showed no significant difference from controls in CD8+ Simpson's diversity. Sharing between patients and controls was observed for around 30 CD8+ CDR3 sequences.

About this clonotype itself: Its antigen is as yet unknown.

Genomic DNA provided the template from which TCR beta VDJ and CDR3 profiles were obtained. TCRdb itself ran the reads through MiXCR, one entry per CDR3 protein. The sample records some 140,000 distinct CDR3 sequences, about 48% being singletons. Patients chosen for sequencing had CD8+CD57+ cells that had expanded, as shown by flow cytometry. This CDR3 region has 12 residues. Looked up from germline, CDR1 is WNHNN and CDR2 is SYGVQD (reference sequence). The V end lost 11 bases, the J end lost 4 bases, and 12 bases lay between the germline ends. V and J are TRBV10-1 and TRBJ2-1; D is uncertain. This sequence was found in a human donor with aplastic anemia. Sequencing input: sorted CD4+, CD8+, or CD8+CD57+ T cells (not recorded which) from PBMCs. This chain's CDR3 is CASRPRYNEQFF. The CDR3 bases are TGCGCCTCCCGGCCCCGGTACAATGAGCAGTTCTTC.